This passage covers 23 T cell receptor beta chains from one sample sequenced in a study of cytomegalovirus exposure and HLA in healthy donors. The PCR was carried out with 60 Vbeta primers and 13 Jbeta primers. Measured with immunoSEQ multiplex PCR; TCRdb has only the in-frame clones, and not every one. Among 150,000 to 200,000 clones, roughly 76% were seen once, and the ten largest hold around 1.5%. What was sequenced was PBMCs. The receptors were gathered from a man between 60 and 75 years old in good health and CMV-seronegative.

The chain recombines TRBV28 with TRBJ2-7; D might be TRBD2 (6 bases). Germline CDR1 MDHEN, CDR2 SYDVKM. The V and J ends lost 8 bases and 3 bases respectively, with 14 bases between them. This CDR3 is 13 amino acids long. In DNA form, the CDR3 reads TGTGCCAGCGGACCTGGAGGGCTCTACGAGCAGTACTTC. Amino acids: CASGPGGLYEQYF.

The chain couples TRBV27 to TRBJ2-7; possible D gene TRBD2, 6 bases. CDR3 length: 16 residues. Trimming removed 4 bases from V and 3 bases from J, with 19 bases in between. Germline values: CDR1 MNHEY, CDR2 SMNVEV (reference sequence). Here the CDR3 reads CASSSSYPGLGYEQYF. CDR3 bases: TGTGCCAGCAGTTCATCTTATCCGGGACTTGGCTACGAGCAGTACTTC.

The CDR3, as DNA: TGTGCCAGCAGCAAAAAACAGGCATTTGGTGAAAAACTGTTTTTT. Its protein is CASSKKQAFGEKLFF. This chain connects TRBV11-2 to TRBJ1-4, with D possibly TRBD1 on 5 matching bases. Trimming took off 5 bases at V and 7 bases at J, with 17 bases between the two ends. This CDR3 has 15 amino acids. Per the germline V gene, CDR1 is SGHAT and CDR2 is FQNNGV.

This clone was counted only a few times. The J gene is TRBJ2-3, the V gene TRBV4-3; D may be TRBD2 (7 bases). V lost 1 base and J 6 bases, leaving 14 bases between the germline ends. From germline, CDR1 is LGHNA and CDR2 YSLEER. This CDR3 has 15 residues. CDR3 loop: CASSQVRGREDTQYF. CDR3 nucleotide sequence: TGCGCCAGCAGCCAAGTAAGGGGGAGGGAGGATACGCAGTATTTT.

In DNA, the CDR3 is TGTGCCAGCTCACCGGTCCCGGCAGGGGACTATGGCTACACCTTC. Amino acids: CASSPVPAGDYGYTF. This sequence joins TRBV18 and TRBJ1-2; possible D gene TRBD1, 6 bases. The CDR3 has 15 residues. Germline V gene data show CDR1 as KGHSH and CDR2 as LQKENI. Deletions cut 3 bases from V and 3 bases from J, with 14 bases between.

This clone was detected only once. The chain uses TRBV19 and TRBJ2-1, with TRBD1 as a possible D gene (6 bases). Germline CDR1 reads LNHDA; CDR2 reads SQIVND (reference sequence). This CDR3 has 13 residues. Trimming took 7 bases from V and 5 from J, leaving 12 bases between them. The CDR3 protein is CASTPNRDNEQFF. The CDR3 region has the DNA TGTGCCAGTACCCCAAACAGGGACAATGAGCAGTTCTTC.

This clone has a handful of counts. The DNA for the CDR3 is TGCGCCAGCAGTCAATCGCAGGGGGCATATAGCAATCAGCCCCAGCATTTT. It is translated as CASSQSQGAYSNQPQHF. The rearrangement uses TRBV23-1 and TRBJ1-5; 8 bases match TRBD1. TRBV23-1 belongs to the ORF category, with a function that is uncertain. The V segment lost 0 bases and the J segment 0 bases; nucleotides outside the gene matches: 4. The CDR3 has 17 residues.

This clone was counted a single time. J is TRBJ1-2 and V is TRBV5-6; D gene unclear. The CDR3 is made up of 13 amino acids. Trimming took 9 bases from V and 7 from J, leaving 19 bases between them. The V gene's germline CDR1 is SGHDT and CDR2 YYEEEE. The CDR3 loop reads CATNSLFSGGYTF. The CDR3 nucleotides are TGTGCCACTAACAGCCTTTTTAGTGGTGGCTACACCTTC.

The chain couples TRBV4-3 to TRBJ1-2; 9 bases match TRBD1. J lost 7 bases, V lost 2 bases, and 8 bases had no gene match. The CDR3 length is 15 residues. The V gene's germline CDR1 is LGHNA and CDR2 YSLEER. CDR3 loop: CASSQPGQGGFGYTF. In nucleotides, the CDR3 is TGCGCCAGCAGCCAACCGGGACAGGGAGGCTTTGGCTACACCTTC.

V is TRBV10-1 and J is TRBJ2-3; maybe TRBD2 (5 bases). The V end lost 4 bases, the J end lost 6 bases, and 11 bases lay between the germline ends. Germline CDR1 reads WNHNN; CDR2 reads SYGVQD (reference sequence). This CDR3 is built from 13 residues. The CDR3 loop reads CASSAREGDTQYF. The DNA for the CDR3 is TGCGCCAGCAGTGCCCGTGAGGGTGATACGCAGTATTTT.

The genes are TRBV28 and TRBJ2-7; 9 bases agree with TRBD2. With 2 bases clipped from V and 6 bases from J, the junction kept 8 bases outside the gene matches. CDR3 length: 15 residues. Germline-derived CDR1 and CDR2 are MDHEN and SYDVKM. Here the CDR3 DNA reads TGTGCCAGCAGTTTAACAGTAGCGGGAGATCTCGAGCAGTACTTC. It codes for CASSLTVAGDLEQYF. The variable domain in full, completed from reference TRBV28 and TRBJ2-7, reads DVKVTQSSRYLVKRTGEKVFLECVQDMDHENMFWYRQDPGLGLRLIYFSYDVKMKEKGDIPEGYSVSREKKERFSLILESASTNQTSMYLCASSLTVAGDLEQYFGPGTRLTVT.

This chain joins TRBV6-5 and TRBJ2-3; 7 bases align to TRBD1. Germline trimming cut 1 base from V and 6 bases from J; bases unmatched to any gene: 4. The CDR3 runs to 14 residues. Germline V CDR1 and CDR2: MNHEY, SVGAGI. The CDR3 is CASSYYTQGDTQYF. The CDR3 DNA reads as TGTGCCAGCAGTTACTATACACAGGGGGATACGCAGTATTTT.

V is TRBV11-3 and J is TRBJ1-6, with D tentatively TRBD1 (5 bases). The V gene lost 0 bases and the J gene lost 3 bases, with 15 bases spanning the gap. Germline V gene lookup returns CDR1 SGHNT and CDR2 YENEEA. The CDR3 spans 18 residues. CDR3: CASSLDRAGPNYNSPLHF. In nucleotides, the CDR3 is TGTGCCAGCAGCTTAGATCGGGCAGGGCCCAACTATAATTCACCCCTCCACTTT.

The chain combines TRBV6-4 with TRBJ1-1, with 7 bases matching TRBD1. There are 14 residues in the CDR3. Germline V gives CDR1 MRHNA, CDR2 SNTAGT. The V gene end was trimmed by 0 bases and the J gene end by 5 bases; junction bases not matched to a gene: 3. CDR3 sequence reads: CASSDSGGETEAFF. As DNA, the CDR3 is TGTGCCAGCAGTGACTCAGGGGGCGAGACTGAAGCTTTCTTT.

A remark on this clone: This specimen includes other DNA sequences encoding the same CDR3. CDR3 region: CASSFQGAEETQYF. CDR3 bases: TGCGCCAGCAGCTTCCAGGGGGCTGAAGAGACCCAGTACTTC. The chain carries TRBV5-1 and TRBJ2-5; 8 nucleotides align to TRBD1. V shed 2 bases, J shed 3 bases, and the junction held 3 bases outside the gene matches. CDR1 SGHRS and CDR2 YFSETQ come from the germline V gene. CDR3 length: 14 residues. Full variable domain (rest looked up from reference TRBV5-1 and TRBJ2-5): KAGVTQTPRYLIKTRGQQVTLSCSPISGHRSVSWYQQTPGQGLQFLFEYFSETQRNKGNFPGRFSGRQFSNSRSEMNVSTLELGDSALYLCASSFQGAEETQYFGPGTRLLVL.

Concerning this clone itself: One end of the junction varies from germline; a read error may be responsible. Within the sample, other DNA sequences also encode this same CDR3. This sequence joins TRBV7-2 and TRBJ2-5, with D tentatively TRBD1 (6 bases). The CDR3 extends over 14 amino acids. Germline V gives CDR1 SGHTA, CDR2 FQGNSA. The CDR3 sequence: CASSFTGSGETQYF. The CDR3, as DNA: TGTGCCAGCAGCTTTACAGGGTCTGGAGAGACTCAGTACTTC. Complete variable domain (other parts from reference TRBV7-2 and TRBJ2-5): GAGVSQSPSNKVTEKGKDVELRCDPISGHTALYWYRQSLGQGLEFLIYFQGNSAPDKSGLPSDRFSAERTGGSVSTLTIQRTQQEDSAVYLCASSFTGSGETQYFGPGTRLLVL.

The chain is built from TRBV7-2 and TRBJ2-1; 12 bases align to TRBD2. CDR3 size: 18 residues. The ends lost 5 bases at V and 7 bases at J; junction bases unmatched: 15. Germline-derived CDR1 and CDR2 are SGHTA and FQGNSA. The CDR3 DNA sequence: TGTGCCAGCAGCCCGCCGACCGCTCTAGCGGGAGGGTTAAATGAGCAGTTCTTC. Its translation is CASSPPTALAGGLNEQFF.

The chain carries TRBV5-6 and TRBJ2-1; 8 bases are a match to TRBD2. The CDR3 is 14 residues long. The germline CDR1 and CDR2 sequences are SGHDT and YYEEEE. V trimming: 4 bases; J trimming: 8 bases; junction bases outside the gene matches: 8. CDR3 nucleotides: TGTGCCAGCAGCATGTCGGGGGGGAGGGATGAGCAGTTCTTC. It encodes CASSMSGGRDEQFF.

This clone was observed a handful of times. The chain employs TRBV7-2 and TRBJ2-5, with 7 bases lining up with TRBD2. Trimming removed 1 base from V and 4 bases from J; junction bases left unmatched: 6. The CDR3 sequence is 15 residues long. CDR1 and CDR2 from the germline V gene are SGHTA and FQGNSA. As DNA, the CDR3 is TGTGCCAGCAGCTTAGACGTCGGGAGGCTAGAGACCCAGTACTTC. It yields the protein CASSLDVGRLETQYF.

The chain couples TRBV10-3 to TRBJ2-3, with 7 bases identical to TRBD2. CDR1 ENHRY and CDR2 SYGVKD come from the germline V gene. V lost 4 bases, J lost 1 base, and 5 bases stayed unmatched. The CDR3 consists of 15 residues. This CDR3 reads CAISGRLARTDTQYF. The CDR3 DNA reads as TGTGCCATCAGTGGCCGACTAGCCCGCACAGATACGCAGTATTTT.

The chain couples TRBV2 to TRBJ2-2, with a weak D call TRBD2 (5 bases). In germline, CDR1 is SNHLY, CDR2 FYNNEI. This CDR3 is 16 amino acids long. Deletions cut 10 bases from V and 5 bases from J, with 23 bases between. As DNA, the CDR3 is TGTGCCATCCTTCAAAGAGAAGCGGAAGGGACCGGGGAGCTGTTTTTT. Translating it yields CAILQREAEGTGELFF.

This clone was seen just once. The CDR3 is CASRIEQGFGYTF. In nucleotides, the CDR3 is TGTGCCAGCAGGATAGAACAGGGATTCGGCTACACCTTC. The chain is built from TRBV2 and TRBJ1-2; TRBD1 is a possible D gene (6 bases). Between the trimmed V and J ends, which lost 6 bases and 8 bases, there was a span of 16 bases. The CDR3 sequence is 13 residues long. Germline assignment: CDR1 SNHLY and CDR2 FYNNEI. Drawing the rest from reference TRBV2 and TRBJ1-2, the complete variable domain is EPEVTQTPSHQVTQMGQEVILRCVPISNHLYFYWYRQILGQKVEFLVSFYNNEISEKSEIFDDQFSVERPDGSNFTLKIRSTKLEDSAMYFCASRIEQGFGYTFGSGTRLTVV.

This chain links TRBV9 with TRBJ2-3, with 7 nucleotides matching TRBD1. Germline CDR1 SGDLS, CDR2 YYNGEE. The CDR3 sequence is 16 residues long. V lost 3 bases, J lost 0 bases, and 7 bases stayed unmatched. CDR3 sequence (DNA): TGTGCCAGCAGCGCTACAGGGGTGGGCAGCACAGATACGCAGTATTTT. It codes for CASSATGVGSTDTQYF.